These 17 T cell receptor beta chains were sequenced from one sample in a study of beta chain features in type 1 diabetes. These receptors' targets are unknown. Overall study findings and caveats: People with Type 1 diabetes carried modestly yet significantly shorter TCRB CDR3s in all four CD4+ subsets.

The investigators reverse transcribed all of the isolated RNA, so they sequenced expressed TCRB transcripts. TCRdb keeps only in-frame clones here, not all; method: immunoSEQ multiplex PCR. This sample carries about 660,000 clones, about 14% of them seen once, and the ten largest clones take 0.04%. The specimen was naive CD4+ T cells from blood. Receptors originate from a man between 18 and 29 years old with type 1 diabetes.

This clone was counted a few times. V usage is TRBV7-2 and J usage is TRBJ1-4; D unresolved. V was shortened by 1 base and J by 5 bases, with 11 bases between the two germline ends. The CDR3 loop spans 15 amino acids. Germline V gene lookup returns CDR1 SGHTA and CDR2 FQGNSA. The chain's CDR3 is CASSLGRSPNEKLFF. The CDR3 DNA sequence: TGTGCCAGCAGCTTAGGGAGGTCCCCAAATGAAAAACTGTTTTTT.

V is TRBV29-1 and J is TRBJ2-1; tentatively, D is TRBD2 (6 bases). Trimming removed 0 bases from V and 0 bases from J, with 12 bases in between. This CDR3 is 16 amino acids long. Per germline, CDR1 SQVTM and CDR2 ANQGSEA. The CDR3 DNA is TGCAGCGTTGAAGAGGGGCGGGGTAGCTCCTACAATGAGCAGTTCTTC. Translating gives CSVEEGRGSSYNEQFF.

This clone was detected a few times. The chain has TRBV4-1 and TRBJ1-5; D is ambiguous. V gave up 1 base and J gave up 2 bases, with 6 bases separating them. The CDR3 sequence is 14 residues long. The germline V gene encodes CDR1 MGHRA and CDR2 YSYEKL. CDR3 coding DNA: TGCGCCAGCAGCCAAGGGACTCGCAATCAGCCCCAGCATTTT. It encodes CASSQGTRNQPQHF.

The chain carries TRBV23-1 and TRBJ2-7, with D uncertain. TRBV23-1 qualifies as an ORF whose function is uncertain. This CDR3 comprises 12 residues. V dropped 7 bases and J dropped 2 bases, with 9 bases sitting between them. The CDR3 bases are TGCGCCAGCACCCACCCCCCCTACGAGCAGTACTTC. It codes for CASTHPPYEQYF.

The chain joins TRBV7-9 to TRBJ2-3; D possibly corresponds to TRBD1 (6 bases). The CDR3 spans 13 residues. V was pared by 5 bases and J by 3 bases, with 9 bases between. CDR1 SEHNR and CDR2 FQNEAQ come from the germline V gene (reference sequence). CDR3 DNA sequence: TGTGCCAGCAGCCCCGGGACAACAGATACGCAGTATTTT. Its protein product is CASSPGTTDTQYF.

The rearrangement uses TRBV4-2 and TRBJ2-3; maybe TRBD2 (6 bases). This CDR3 is built from 15 residues. The V end lost 6 bases, the J end lost 4 bases, and 17 bases lay between the germline ends. Germline V gene sequence: CDR1 LGHNA, CDR2 YNFKEQ. The CDR3 bases are TGTGCCAGCAGGGTGTCTGGCGGGGAGGCAGATACGCAGTATTTT. It encodes CASRVSGGEADTQYF.

This clone was counted a few times. This chain joins TRBV6-5 and TRBJ1-2; D is possibly TRBD1 (6 bases). The CDR3 is made up of 13 amino acids. Per germline, CDR1 MNHEY and CDR2 SVGAGI. V was pared by 6 bases and J by 6 bases, with 14 bases between. The CDR3 nucleotides are TGTGCCAGCAGCCGAAACAGGGTCCATGGCTACACCTTC. This encodes CASSRNRVHGYTF.

V and J are TRBV28 and TRBJ1-6, with 7 bases identical to TRBD1. J gave up 10 bases and V 8 bases, and 11 bases lay outside the gene matches. The CDR3 is 14 residues long. CDR1 and CDR2 from the germline V gene are MDHEN and SYDVKM. The CDR3 DNA follows: TGTGCCAGCCGGACGACAGGGAATCACTCACCCCTCCACTTT. Its protein is CASRTTGNHSPLHF.

This clone was detected only a few times. The V gene is TRBV6-6, the J gene TRBJ1-2; TRBD1 matches 9 bases. This CDR3 is 14 amino acids long. Germline values: CDR1 MNHNY, CDR2 SVGAGI (reference sequence). Trimming cost V 7 bases and J 7 bases; bases outside gene matches: 10. CDR3 DNA: TGTGCCAGCACTCCGGGACAGGGAAGATCTGGCTACACCTTC. This translates into CASTPGQGRSGYTF.

As regards this clone: The same CDR3 arises from other DNA sequences in this sample as well. The CDR3: CASSQDRTYGYTF. CDR3 sequence (DNA): TGTGCCAGCAGCCAGGACAGGACCTATGGCTACACCTTC. V is TRBV14 and J is TRBJ1-2; 7 bases are shared with TRBD1. The germline CDR1 and CDR2 sequences are SGHDN and FVKESK. After removal of 3 bases from V and 4 bases from J, the junction contained 2 bases not matched to a gene. The CDR3 has 13 amino acids.

This chain links TRBV5-8 with TRBJ2-1; D unresolved. Trimming removed 0 bases at V and 0 bases at J, with 10 bases between. Germline-derived CDR1 and CDR2 are SGHTS and YDEGEE. The CDR3 is made up of 16 amino acids. The CDR3 here is CASSLGAASSYNEQFF. The CDR3 region has the DNA TGTGCCAGCAGCTTGGGTGCAGCTAGCTCCTACAATGAGCAGTTCTTC.

This clone was detected only a few times. This CDR3 is CASSTDLFSYNEQFF. CDR3 sequence (DNA): TGTGCCAGCAGCACAGACCTGTTCTCCTACAATGAGCAGTTCTTC. V gene TRBV13 combines with J gene TRBJ2-1; D not resolved. Germline V gene data show CDR1 as PRHDT and CDR2 as FYEKMQ (reference sequence). Trimming stripped 5 bases from V and 0 bases from J, with 11 bases between. This CDR3 contains 15 residues.

The chain combines TRBV6-6 with TRBJ2-3, with 9 bases matching TRBD2. V gave up 6 bases and J gave up 2 bases; unmatched junction bases: 3. This CDR3 contains 14 residues. Germline V gives CDR1 MNHNY, CDR2 SVGAGI (reference sequence). The CDR3 DNA follows: TGTGCCAGCAGCAGCGGGGGGAACACAGATACGCAGTATTTT. Encoded protein: CASSSGGNTDTQYF.

This clone turned up a few times. J is TRBJ2-5 and V is TRBV7-2, with TRBD2 matching 10 bases. CDR1 is SGHTA and CDR2 is FQGNSA in the germline V gene. The CDR3 totals 15 residues. With V trimmed by 0 bases and J by 5 bases, 3 bases remained unmatched. CDR3 coding DNA: TGTGCCAGCAGCTTAGCGCAGCGGGAGGGTGAGACCCAGTACTTC. Translated, it gives CASSLAQREGETQYF.

The sample holds a few counts of this clone. This sequence joins TRBV9 and TRBJ1-6; the D gene is possibly TRBD1 (5 bases). V lost 2 bases, J lost 7 bases, and 13 bases lay in between. The CDR3 is 15 residues long. CDR1 SGDLS and CDR2 YYNGEE come from the germline V gene. Written as DNA, the CDR3 is TGTGCCAGCAGCGTTCAGGGTATAGGGAATTCACCCCTCCACTTT. It yields the protein CASSVQGIGNSPLHF. Based on the CDR3 plus reference TRBV9 and TRBJ1-6, the full variable domain is DSGVTQTPKHLITATGQRVTLRCSPRSGDLSVYWYQQSLDQGLQFLIQYYNGEERAKGNILERFSAQQFPDLHSELNLSSLELGDSALYFCASSVQGIGNSPLHFGNGTRLTVT.

This chain connects TRBV10-3 to TRBJ2-3, with D possibly being TRBD1 (6 bases). The CDR3 contains 18 residues. Trimming pared 0 bases from V and 2 bases from J, leaving 18 bases between. Germline V gene data show CDR1 as ENHRY and CDR2 as SYGVKD. CDR3 DNA: TGTGCCATCAGTGAGTCGGACCGACAGGCCTCGTACACAGATACGCAGTATTTT. Translated, it gives CAISESDRQASYTDTQYF.

The chain links TRBV9 to TRBJ1-3; D unclear. Germline V gives CDR1 SGDLS, CDR2 YYNGEE. The CDR3 runs 14 residues. The germline V and J ends were trimmed by 5 bases and 0 bases, with 9 bases remaining between them. CDR3 nucleotide sequence: TGTGCCAGCAGTCGACGGGGCTCTGGAAACACCATATATTTT. This translates into CASSRRGSGNTIYF.